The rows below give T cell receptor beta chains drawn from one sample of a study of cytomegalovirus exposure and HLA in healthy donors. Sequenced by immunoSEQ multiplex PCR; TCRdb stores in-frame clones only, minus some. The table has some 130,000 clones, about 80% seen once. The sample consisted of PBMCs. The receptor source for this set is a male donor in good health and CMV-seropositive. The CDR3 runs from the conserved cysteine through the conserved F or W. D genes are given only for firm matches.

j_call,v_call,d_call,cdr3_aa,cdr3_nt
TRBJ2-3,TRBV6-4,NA,CASSRLIAVSTDTQYF,TGTGCCAGCAGCCGACTGATAGCGGTCAGCACAGATACGCAGTATTTT
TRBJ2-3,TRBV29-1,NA,CSVGDDKWYTQYF,TGCAGCGTTGGAGATGACAAGTGGTATACGCAGTATTTT
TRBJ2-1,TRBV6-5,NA,CASSYYRLGSYNEQFF,TGTGCCAGCAGTTACTATCGACTAGGCTCCTACAATGAGCAGTTCTTC
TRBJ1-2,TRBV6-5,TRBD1,CASNGRGPYGYTF,TGTGCCAGCAACGGCAGGGGGCCGTATGGCTACACCTTC
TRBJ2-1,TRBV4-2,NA,CASSQVDRELRNEQFF,TGTGCCAGCAGCCAAGTCGACCGGGAACTGAGGAATGAGCAGTTCTTC
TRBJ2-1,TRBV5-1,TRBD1,CASSFRQGAGNEQFF,TGCGCCAGCAGCTTTCGACAGGGGGCTGGGAATGAGCAGTTCTTC
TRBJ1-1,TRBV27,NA,CASSLLPAIHTEAFF,TGTGCCAGCAGTCTCCTACCCGCCATCCACACTGAAGCTTTCTTT
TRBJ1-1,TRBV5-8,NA,CASSSRGPIVMLHGAFF,TGTGCCAGCAGCTCCAGGGGACCAATTGTCATGCTCCACGGAGCTTTCTTT
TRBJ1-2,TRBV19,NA,CASSIGTSDYGYTF,TGTGCCAGTAGTATAGGTACAAGTGACTATGGCTACACCTTC
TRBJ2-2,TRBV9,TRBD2,CASSVGASGKIGTGELFF,TGTGCCAGCAGCGTAGGCGCTAGCGGGAAAATTGGCACCGGGGAGCTGTTTTTT
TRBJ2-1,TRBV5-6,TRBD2,CASGSGTSSYNEQFF,TGTGCCAGCGGCTCCGGGACTAGCTCCTACAATGAGCAGTTCTTC
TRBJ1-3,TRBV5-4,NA,CASSLRPGSGNTIYF,TGTGCCAGCAGCTTGCGGCCAGGCTCTGGAAACACCATATATTTT
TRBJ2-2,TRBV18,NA,CASSPSANTGELFF,TGTGCCAGCTCACCGTCCGCGAACACCGGGGAGCTGTTTTTT